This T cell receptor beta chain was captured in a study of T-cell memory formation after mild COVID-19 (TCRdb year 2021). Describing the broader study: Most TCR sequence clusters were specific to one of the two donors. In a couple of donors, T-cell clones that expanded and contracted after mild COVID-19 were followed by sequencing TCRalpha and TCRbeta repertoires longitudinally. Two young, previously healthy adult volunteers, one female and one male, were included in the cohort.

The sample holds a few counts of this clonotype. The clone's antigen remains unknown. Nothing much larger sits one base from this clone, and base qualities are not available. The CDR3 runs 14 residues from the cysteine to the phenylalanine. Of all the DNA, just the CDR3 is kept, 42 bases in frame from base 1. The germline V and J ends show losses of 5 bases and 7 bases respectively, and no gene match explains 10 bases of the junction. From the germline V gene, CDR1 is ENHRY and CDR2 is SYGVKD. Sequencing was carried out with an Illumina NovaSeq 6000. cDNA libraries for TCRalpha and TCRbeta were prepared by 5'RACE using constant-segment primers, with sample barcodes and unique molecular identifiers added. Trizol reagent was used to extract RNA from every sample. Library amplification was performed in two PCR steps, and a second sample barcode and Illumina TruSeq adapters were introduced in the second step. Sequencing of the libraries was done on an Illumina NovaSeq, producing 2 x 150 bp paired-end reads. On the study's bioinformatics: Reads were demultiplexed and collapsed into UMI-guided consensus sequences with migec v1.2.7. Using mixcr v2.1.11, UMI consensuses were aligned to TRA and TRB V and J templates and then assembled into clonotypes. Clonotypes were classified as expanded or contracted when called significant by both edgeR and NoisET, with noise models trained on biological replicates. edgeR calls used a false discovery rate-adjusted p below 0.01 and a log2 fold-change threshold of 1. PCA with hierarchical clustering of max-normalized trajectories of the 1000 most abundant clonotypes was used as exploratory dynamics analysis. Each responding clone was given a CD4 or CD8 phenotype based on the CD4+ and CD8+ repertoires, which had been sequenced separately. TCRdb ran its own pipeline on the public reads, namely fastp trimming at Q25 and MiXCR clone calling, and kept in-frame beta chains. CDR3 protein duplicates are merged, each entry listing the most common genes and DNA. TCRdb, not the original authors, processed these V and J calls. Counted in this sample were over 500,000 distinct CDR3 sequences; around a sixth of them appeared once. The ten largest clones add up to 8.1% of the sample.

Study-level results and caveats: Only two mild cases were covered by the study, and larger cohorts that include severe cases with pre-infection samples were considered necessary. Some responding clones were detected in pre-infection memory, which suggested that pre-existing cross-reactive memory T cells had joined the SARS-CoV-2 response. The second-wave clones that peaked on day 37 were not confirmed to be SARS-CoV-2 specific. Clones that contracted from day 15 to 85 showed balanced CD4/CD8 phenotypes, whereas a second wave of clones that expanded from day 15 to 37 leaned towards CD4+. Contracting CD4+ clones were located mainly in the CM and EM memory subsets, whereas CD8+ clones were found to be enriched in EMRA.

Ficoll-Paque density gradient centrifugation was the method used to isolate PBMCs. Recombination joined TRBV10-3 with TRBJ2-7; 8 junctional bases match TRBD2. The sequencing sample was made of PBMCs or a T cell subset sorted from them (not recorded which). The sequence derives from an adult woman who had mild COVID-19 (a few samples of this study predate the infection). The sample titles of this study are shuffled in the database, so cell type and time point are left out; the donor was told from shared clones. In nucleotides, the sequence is TGTGCCATCAGTTCCGGGGGGGCAATACGGGAGCAGTACTTC. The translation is CAISSGGAIREQYF.